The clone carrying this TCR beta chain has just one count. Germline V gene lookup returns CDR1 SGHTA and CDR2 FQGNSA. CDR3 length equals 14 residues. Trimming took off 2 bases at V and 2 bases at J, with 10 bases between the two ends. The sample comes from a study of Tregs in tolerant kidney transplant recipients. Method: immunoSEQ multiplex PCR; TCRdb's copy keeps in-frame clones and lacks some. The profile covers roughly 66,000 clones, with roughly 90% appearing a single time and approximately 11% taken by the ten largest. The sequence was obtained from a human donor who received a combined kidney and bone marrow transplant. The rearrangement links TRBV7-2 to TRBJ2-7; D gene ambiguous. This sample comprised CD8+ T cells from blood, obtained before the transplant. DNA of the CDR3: TGTGCCAGCAGCTTAAACAAATTTCCCTACGAGCAGTACTTC. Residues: CASSLNKFPYEQYF.